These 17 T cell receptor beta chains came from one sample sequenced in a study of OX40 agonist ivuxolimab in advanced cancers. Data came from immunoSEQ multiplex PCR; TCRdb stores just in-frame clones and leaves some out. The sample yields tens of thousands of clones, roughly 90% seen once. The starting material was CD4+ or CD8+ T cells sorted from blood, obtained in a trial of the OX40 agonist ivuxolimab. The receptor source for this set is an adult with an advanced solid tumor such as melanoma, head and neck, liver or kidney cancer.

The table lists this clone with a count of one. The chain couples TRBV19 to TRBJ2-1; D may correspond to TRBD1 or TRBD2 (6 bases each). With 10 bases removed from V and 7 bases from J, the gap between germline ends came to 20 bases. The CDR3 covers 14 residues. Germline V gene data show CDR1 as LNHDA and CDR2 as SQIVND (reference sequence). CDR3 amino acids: CATAVLGGTNEQFF. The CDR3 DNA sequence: TGTGCCACTGCGGTGTTGGGGGGCACGAATGAGCAGTTCTTC. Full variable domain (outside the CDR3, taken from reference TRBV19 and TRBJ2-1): DGGITQSPKYLFRKEGQNVTLSCEQNLNHDAMYWYRQDPGQGLRLIYYSQIVNDFQKGDIAEGYSVSREKKESFPLTVTSAQKNPTAFYLCATAVLGGTNEQFFGPGTRLTVL.

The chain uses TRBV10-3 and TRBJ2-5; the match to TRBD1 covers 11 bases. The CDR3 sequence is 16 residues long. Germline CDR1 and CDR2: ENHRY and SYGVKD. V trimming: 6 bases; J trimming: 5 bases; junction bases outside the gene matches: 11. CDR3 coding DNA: TGTGCCATCAGCGCCAAGGGACAGGGGGAGGGCGAGACCCAGTACTTC. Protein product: CAISAKGQGEGETQYF.

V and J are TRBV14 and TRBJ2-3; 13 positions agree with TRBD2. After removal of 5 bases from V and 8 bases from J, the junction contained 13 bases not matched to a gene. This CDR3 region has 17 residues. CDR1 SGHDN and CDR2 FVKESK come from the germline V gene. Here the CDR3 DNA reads TGTGCCAGCAGCGAATTACCGGGACTAGCGGGATCGGGTACGCAGTATTTT. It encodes CASSELPGLAGSGTQYF. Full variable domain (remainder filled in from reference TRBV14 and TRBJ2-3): EAGVTQFPSHSVIEKGQTVTLRCDPISGHDNLYWYRRVMGKEIKFLLHFVKESKQDESGMPNNRFLAERTGGTYSTLKVQPAELEDSGVYFCASSELPGLAGSGTQYFGPGTRLTVL.

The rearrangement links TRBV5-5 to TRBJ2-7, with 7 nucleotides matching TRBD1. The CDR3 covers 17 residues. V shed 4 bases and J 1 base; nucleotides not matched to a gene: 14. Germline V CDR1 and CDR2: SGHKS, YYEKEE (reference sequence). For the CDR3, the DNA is TGTGCCAGCAGCCTAGACAGGGCACGGGCCTCATCCTACGAGCAGTACTTC. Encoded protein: CASSLDRARASSYEQYF.

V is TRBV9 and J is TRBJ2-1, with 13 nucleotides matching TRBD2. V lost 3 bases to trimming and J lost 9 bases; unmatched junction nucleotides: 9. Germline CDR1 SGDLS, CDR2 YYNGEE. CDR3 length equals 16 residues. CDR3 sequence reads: CASSERTSGSVGEQFF. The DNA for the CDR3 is TGTGCCAGCAGCGAGCGGACTAGCGGGAGTGTTGGTGAGCAGTTCTTC. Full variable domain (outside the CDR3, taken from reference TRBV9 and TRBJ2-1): DSGVTQTPKHLITATGQRVTLRCSPRSGDLSVYWYQQSLDQGLQFLIQYYNGEERAKGNILERFSAQQFPDLHSELNLSSLELGDSALYFCASSERTSGSVGEQFFGPGTRLTVL.

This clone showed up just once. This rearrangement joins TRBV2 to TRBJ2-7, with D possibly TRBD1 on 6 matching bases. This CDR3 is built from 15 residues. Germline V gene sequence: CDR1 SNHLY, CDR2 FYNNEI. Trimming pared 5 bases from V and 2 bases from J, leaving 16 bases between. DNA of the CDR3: TGTGCCAGCAGTCCCGGGCCGGCAGGGGCCTACGAGCAGTACTTC. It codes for CASSPGPAGAYEQYF.

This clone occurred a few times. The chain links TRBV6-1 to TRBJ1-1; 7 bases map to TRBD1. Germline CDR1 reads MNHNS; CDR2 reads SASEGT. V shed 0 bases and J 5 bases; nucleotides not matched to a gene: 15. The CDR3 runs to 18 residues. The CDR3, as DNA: TGTGCCAGCAGTGAAGCGAAGGGAATTAGGGGGCGCGGTACTGAAGCTTTCTTT. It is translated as CASSEAKGIRGRGTEAFF.

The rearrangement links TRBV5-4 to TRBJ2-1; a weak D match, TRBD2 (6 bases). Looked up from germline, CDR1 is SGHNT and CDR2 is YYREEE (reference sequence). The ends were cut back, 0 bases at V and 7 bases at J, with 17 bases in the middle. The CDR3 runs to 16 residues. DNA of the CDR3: TGTGCCAGCAGCTTGGCCGGGACTGTCTATAGTAATGAGCAGTTCTTC. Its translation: CASSLAGTVYSNEQFF. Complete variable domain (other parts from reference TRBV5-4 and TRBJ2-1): ETGVTQSPTHLIKTRGQQVTLRCSSQSGHNTVSWYQQALGQGPQFIFQYYREEENGRGNFPPRFSGLQFPNYSSELNVNALELDDSALYLCASSLAGTVYSNEQFFGPGTRLTVL.

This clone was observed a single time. CDR3 DNA sequence: TGCGCCAGCAGCCCCAGCCTAAACACTGAAGCTTTCTTT. Translation: CASSPSLNTEAFF. The chain is built from TRBV5-1 and TRBJ1-1; no clear D. V dropped 4 bases and J dropped 2 bases, with 9 bases sitting between them. CDR1 and CDR2 from the germline V gene are SGHRS and YFSETQ. The CDR3 covers 13 residues.

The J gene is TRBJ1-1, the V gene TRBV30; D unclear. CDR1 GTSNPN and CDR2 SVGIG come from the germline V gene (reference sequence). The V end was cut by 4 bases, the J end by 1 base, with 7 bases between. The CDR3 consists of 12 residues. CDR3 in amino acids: CAWTPSNTEAFF. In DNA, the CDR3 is TGTGCCTGGACACCTTCGAACACTGAAGCTTTCTTT.

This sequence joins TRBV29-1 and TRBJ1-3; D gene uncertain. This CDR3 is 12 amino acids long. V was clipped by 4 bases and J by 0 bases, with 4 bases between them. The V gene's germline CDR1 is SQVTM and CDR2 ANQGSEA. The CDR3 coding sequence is TGCAGCGTTGTCTTCTCTGGAAACACCATATATTTT. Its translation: CSVVFSGNTIYF.

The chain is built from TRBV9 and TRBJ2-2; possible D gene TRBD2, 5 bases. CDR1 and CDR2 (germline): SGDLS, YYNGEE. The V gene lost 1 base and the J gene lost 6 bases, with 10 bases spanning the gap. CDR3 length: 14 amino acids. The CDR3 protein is CASSVSTGSGELFF. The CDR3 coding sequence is TGTGCCAGCAGCGTATCTACGGGATCCGGGGAGCTGTTTTTT.

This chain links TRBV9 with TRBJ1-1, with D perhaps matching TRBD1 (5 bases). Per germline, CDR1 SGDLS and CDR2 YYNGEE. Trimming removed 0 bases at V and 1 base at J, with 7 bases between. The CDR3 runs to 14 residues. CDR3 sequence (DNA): TGTGCCAGCAGCGTAGTACAGGCGAACACTGAAGCTTTCTTT. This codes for CASSVVQANTEAFF.

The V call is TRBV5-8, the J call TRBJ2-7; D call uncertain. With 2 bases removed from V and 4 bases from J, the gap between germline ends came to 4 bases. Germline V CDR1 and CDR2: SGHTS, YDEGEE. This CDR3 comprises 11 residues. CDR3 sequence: CASSFLYEQYF. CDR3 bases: TGTGCCAGCAGCTTCCTATACGAGCAGTACTTC.

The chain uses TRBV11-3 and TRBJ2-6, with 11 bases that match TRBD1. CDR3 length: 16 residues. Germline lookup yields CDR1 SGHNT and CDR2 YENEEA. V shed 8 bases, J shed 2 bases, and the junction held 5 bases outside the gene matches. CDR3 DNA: TGTGCCAGCCAACCGGGACAGGGGGCTGGGGCCAACGTCCTGACTTTC. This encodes CASQPGQGAGANVLTF.

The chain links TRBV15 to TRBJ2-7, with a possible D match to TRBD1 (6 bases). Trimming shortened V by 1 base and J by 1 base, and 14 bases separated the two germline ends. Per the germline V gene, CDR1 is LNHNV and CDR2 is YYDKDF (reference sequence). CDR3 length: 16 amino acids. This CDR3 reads CATSRGAGQGSYEQYF. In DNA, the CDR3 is TGTGCCACCAGCAGAGGGGCGGGTCAGGGGTCCTACGAGCAGTACTTC. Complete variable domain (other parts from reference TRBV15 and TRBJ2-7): DAMVIQNPRYQVTQFGKPVTLSCSQTLNHNVMYWYQQKSSQAPKLLFHYYDKDFNNEADTPDNFQSRRPNTSFCFLDIRSPGLGDTAMYLCATSRGAGQGSYEQYFGPGTRLTVT.

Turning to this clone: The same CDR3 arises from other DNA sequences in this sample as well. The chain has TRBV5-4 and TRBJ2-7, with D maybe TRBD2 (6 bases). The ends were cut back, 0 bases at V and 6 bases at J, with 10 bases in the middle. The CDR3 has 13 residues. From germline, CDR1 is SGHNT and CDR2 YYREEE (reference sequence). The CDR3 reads CASSLDGTGEQYF. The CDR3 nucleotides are TGTGCCAGCAGCTTGGACGGGACTGGCGAGCAGTACTTC.